This TCR beta chain was identified in a study of CD8+CD57+ T cells in acquired aplastic anemia. Study-wide background: Each DNA sample taken from sorted CD4+ and CD8+ cells came to 3 to 4 ug on average. Points from the study as a whole: Patients and controls shared just under 30 CD8+ CDR3 sequences.

The trim removed 6 bases at V and 4 bases at J, leaving 16 bases unmatched. Germline CDR1 and CDR2: ENHRY and SYGVKD. There are 17 residues in the CDR3. Points on this clonotype: Its antigen is undetermined.

Sequencing was done on patients that had shown CD8+CD57+ cell expansion by flow cytometry. The patients all had a severe acquired aplastic anemia diagnosis. CDR3 and TCR beta VDJ profiling relied on genomic DNA as the template. One entry per CDR3 protein results from TCRdb running MiXCR on the reads. In the table there are 200,000 to 300,000 distinct CDR3 sequences, roughly 80% of which are singletons. The receptor comes from a human donor with aplastic anemia. The rearrangement uses TRBV10-3 and TRBJ1-1, with 8 bases lining up with TRBD1. What was sequenced was sorted CD4+, CD8+, or CD8+CD57+ T cells (not recorded which) from PBMCs. The chain's CDR3 is CAIRGDRRAGLGTEAFF. The CDR3 DNA is TGTGCCATCAGAGGGGACAGGCGGGCGGGTCTCGGCACTGAAGCTTTCTTT.